One sample yielded the 29 T cell receptor beta chains listed below, sequenced in a study of tumor-infiltrating lymphocytes in primary liver carcinoma. Total RNA amounting to 450 to 500 ng was the source from which TCR beta cDNA was made with a constant-region primer. Sequencing libraries for TCR beta derived from three nested multiplex PCR rounds that used slightly modified ARM-PCR. TRBV1-TRBV30 forward primers paired with a C-beta reverse primer were used in the first two PCR rounds, which ran about 11 cycles each. TCRdb itself ran the multiplex PCR reads through MiXCR, one entry per CDR3 protein. The profile shows 95,000 to 150,000 distinct CDR3 sequences, about 68% of them singletons. Co-extraction of RNA and DNA was performed on roughly 20-31 mg of unsorted bulk tissue. Input material: liver tumor tissue from sampling region 1. Subset in this sample: tumor region T1, superior pole. Receptors originate from a woman aged 60-75 years with primary liver carcinoma and hepatitis B virus infection.

A word on this clonotype: The junction does not match germline at one end; this may be a read error. The V gene is TRBV11-1, the J gene TRBJ2-7; 14 nucleotides match TRBD2. Germline values: CDR1 SGHAT, CDR2 FQDESV (reference sequence). The CDR3 loop spans 20 amino acids. CDR3 sequence: CASSLEGQAGLAGVGYEQYF. CDR3 DNA sequence: TGTGCCAGCAGCTTAGAGGGCCAGGCGGGACTAGCGGGAGTTGGCTACGAGCAGTACTTT.

In its sample, this clonotype was seen many times. The chain employs TRBV29-1 and TRBJ1-3; D might be TRBD1 (5 bases). Germline CDR1 reads SQVTM; CDR2 reads ANQGSEA. V dropped 6 bases and J dropped 3 bases, with 9 bases sitting between them. The CDR3 sequence is 12 residues long. The CDR3 here is CSVRDGGNTIYF. The DNA for the CDR3 is TGCAGCGTACGGGACGGTGGAAACACCATATATTTT. Full variable domain (outside the CDR3, taken from reference TRBV29-1 and TRBJ1-3): SAVISQKPSRDICQRGTSLTIQCQVDSQVTMMFWYRQQPGQSLTLIATANQGSEATYESGFVIDKFPISRPNLTFSTLTVSNMSPEDSSIYLCSVRDGGNTIYFGEGSWLTVV.

The V and J genes are TRBV18 and TRBJ2-7; D might be TRBD2 (6 bases). The CDR3 has 15 residues. Germline CDR1 KGHSH, CDR2 LQKENI. Trimming took off 6 bases at V and 0 bases at J, with 15 bases between the two ends. DNA for the CDR3: TGTGCCAGCTCCCCTGGCGGGGCAGGCTCCTACGAGCAGTACTTC. Protein: CASSPGGAGSYEQYF.

About this clonotype: A read error may explain this, as a much larger clone is one base away. V and J are TRBV6-5 and TRBJ2-5; 7 bases map to TRBD1. V lost 5 bases, J lost 5 bases, and 11 bases stayed unmatched. The CDR3 consists of 15 residues. Germline-derived CDR1 and CDR2 are MNHEY and SVGAGI. The CDR3 loop is CASSDRIGGRETQYF. DNA of the CDR3: TGTGCCAGCAGTGACCGGATAGGGGGCCGGGAGACCCAGTACTTC.

On this clonotype: Just one base apart from a much larger clone, this may be a read error. V gene TRBV12-3 or TRBV12-4 combines with J gene TRBJ2-6; TRBD1 might be the D (5 bases). CDR3 length: 15 amino acids. V was trimmed by 5 bases and J by 6 bases, leaving 14 bases between them. This CDR3 is CASSPRVAVANVLTF. The CDR3 nucleotides read TGTGCCAGCAGTCCCAGGGTAGCTGTGGCCAACGTCCTGACTTTC.

Ten or more counts support this clonotype. This chain uses TRBV4-1 with TRBJ2-7, with 12 bases matching TRBD2. Looked up from germline, CDR1 is MGHRA and CDR2 is YSYEKL. CDR3 length equals 15 residues. V was clipped by 4 bases and J by 5 bases; unmatched bases: 6. CDR3 sequence reads: CASSPRLAGVDEQYF. CDR3 DNA: TGCGCCAGCAGCCCTCGACTAGCGGGAGTAGACGAGCAGTACTTC.

This clonotype has more than one count but fewer than ten. This may come from a read error, since a much larger clone is one base off. The chain has TRBV29-1 and TRBJ2-5; the D is unclear. The CDR3 has 13 residues. Germline V lookup: CDR1 SQVTM, CDR2 ANQGSEA. CDR3 nucleotides: TGCAACGTGGGCCCTCTAGGGAAAGAGACCCAGTACTTC. Its protein product is CNVGPLGKETQYF.

The V gene is TRBV29-1, the J gene TRBJ2-7; a possible D gene is TRBD2 (6 bases). Germline CDR1 SQVTM, CDR2 ANQGSEA. The CDR3 sequence is 15 residues long. Trimming left V 3 bases short and J 2 bases short, with 17 bases between. The chain's CDR3 is CSVETFSGYPYEQYF. In DNA form, the CDR3 reads TGCAGCGTTGAGACCTTTAGCGGATACCCCTACGAGCAGTACTTC.

As concerns this clonotype: At one end, the junction sequence differs from germline, possibly due to a read error. The rearrangement joins TRBV11-2 to TRBJ2-1; 11 positions agree with TRBD2. CDR3 length: 16 residues. In germline, CDR1 is SGHAT, CDR2 FQNNGV. The CDR3 protein is CASSYGTSGGYSERFF. The CDR3 nucleotides are TGTGCCAGTAGCTACGGAACTAGCGGGGGATACAGTGAGCGCTTCTTC.

As to this clonotype: The CDR3 carries no conserved terminal phenylalanine or tryptophan, so it likely arises from a read error. Because the CDR3's place on the DNA is in doubt, the DNA is left out and the CDR3 is given as listed by TCRdb. This rearrangement joins TRBV11-2 to TRBJ2-7. Germline-derived CDR1 and CDR2 are SGHAT and FQNNGV. The CDR3 is 12 residues long, counting both termini. This CDR3 is CASSLGDYEQYP.

In the case of this clonotype: This may come from a read error, since a much larger clone is one base off. V and J are TRBV12-3 or TRBV12-4 and TRBJ2-7; a weak D match, TRBD2 (6 bases). This CDR3 comprises 13 residues. V shed 8 bases and J shed 3 bases, with 14 bases lying between them. CDR3 nucleotide sequence: TGTGCCAGCGCGCTCGGGAGCTTCTACGAGCAGTACTTC. As protein: CASALGSFYEQYF.

This clonotype was seen once. Mismatch with germline at one junction end may stem from a read error. The chain is built from TRBV12-3 or TRBV12-4 and TRBJ2-1, with D hard to call. CDR3 length: 13 amino acids. The CDR3 is CASSFGRDNEQLF. The DNA of the CDR3 is TGTGCCAGTAGTTTCGGCCGAGACAATGAGCAGCTCTTC.

This clonotype was counted only a few times. Possible read error: a much larger clone is one base away. This chain uses TRBV20-1 with TRBJ2-1; 12 bases line up with TRBD2. With 5 bases clipped from V and 1 base from J, the junction kept 6 bases outside the gene matches. Germline lookup yields CDR1 DFQATT and CDR2 SNEGSKA (reference sequence). The length of the CDR3 is 16 residues. The CDR3 nucleotides read TGCAGTGCTCCTAGGACTAGCGGGGATTCCTACAATGAGCAGTTCTTC. It codes for CSAPRTSGDSYNEQFF.

This clonotype showed up many times. This CDR3 reads CASSMQGAGANVLTF. CDR3 bases: TGTGCCAGCAGTATGCAGGGTGCCGGGGCCAACGTCCTGACTTTC. This chain connects TRBV6-6 to TRBJ2-6; the D gene is possibly TRBD1 (5 bases). This CDR3 has 15 residues. V lost 5 bases and J 4 bases, leaving 12 bases between the germline ends. Germline V lookup: CDR1 MNHNY, CDR2 SVGAGI (reference sequence).

As for this clonotype: A much larger clone differs by one base, so this may be a read error. This CDR3 fails to terminate in the conserved phenylalanine or tryptophan, so it likely reflects a read error. J is TRBJ2-7 and V is TRBV12-3 or TRBV12-4, with 8 bases lining up with TRBD2. After removal of 3 bases from V and 3 bases from J, the junction contained 7 bases not matched to a gene. CDR3 length equals 15 residues. CDR3 region: CASSLKGLVIYEQYL. DNA for the CDR3: TGTGCCAGCAGTTTGAAGGGACTAGTAATCTACGAGCAGTACTTG.

As for this clonotype: Since a much larger clone is just one base distant, this may be a read error. The chain carries TRBV6-5 and TRBJ2-1, with D maybe TRBD2 (6 bases). Germline assignment: CDR1 MNHEY and CDR2 SVGAGI. There are 11 residues in the CDR3. The CDR3 sequence is CVKSSDSKQFF. CDR3 in DNA: TGTGTCAAATCTAGCGACTCCAAGCAGTTCTTC.

Comments on this clonotype: Its ends do not fully match the called genes, so a read error is possible. The J gene is TRBJ1-1, the V gene TRBV5-5, with D unresolved. The CDR3 contains 14 residues. Germline CDR1 SGHKS, CDR2 YYEKEE (reference sequence). This chain's CDR3 is CASGFPARNTEAFF. The DNA for the CDR3 is TGTGCCAGCGGCTTTCCGGCAAGGAACACTGAAGCTTTCTTT.

As for this clonotype: One end of the junction varies from germline; a read error may be responsible. DNA of the CDR3: TGTGCAAGCAGCGGCCAACTAGCGACTTTGGATATGCAGTATTTT. Translation: CASSGQLATLDMQYF. The gene calls are TRBV11-3 and TRBJ2-3, with 7 positions matching TRBD2. CDR3 length equals 15 residues. Germline loops: CDR1 SGHNT, CDR2 YENEEA.

The chain has TRBV28 and TRBJ1-6, with D hard to call. CDR1 is MDHEN and CDR2 is SYDVKM in the germline V gene. This CDR3 is 13 amino acids long. DNA for the CDR3: TGTGTCAACATTAAGCTTCTTGGGTCACCCCTCCACTTT. Translating it yields CVNIKLLGSPLHF. The entire variable domain, with the rest obtained from reference TRBV28 and TRBJ1-6, is as follows: DVKVTQSSRYLVKRTGEKVFLECVQDMDHENMFWYRQDPGLGLRLIYFSYDVKMKEKGDIPEGYSVSREKKERFSLILESASTNQTSMYLCVNIKLLGSPLHFGNGTRLTVT.

This clonotype was counted many times. This rearrangement joins TRBV4-1 to TRBJ1-5, with 7 positions matching TRBD1. CDR3 length: 17 amino acids. The J segment lost 4 bases and the V segment lost 4 bases, leaving 13 bases of the junction unmatched. Germline V lookup: CDR1 MGHRA, CDR2 YSYEKL. CDR3 loop: CASSPRQGVTLNQPQHF. The CDR3 nucleotides are TGCGCCAGCAGCCCTCGACAGGGAGTAACCCTTAATCAGCCCCAGCATTTT.

To note about this clonotype: A much larger clonotype is one base distant, so this may be a read error. This rearrangement joins TRBV12-3 or TRBV12-4 to TRBJ2-5; possibly TRBD2 for D (6 bases). The CDR3 contains 15 residues. The CDR3 DNA follows: TGTGCCAGCAGGCGCACGGGAGCTACCCAAGAGACCCTGTACTTC. Amino acid sequence: CASRRTGATQETLYF.

This clonotype was detected ten times or more. The genes are TRBV28 and TRBJ2-7, with D hard to call. The CDR3 is 11 amino acids. Between the trimmed V and J ends, which lost 4 bases and 3 bases, there was a span of 4 bases. Germline assignment: CDR1 MDHEN and CDR2 SYDVKM. DNA of the CDR3: TGTGCCAGCAGTTCGATCTACGAGCAGTACTTC. Encoded protein: CASSSIYEQYF.

To note about this clonotype: This may come from a read error, since a much larger clone is one base off. The rearrangement joins TRBV29-1 to TRBJ2-1, with 11 bases aligning to TRBD1. The CDR3 loop spans 15 amino acids. In germline, CDR1 is SQVTM, CDR2 ANQGSEA. V lost 8 bases and J lost 6; bases outside the gene matches: 12. The CDR3 DNA is TGCAGCACTCGAGGACAGGGGGCTTGGGGCAATGAGCAGTTCTTC. This sequence encodes CSTRGQGAWGNEQFF.

Of note for this clonotype: Its ends do not fully match the called genes, so a read error is possible. This chain connects TRBV29-1 to TRBJ2-1; D gene ambiguous. Germline-derived CDR1 and CDR2 are SQVTM and ANQGSEA. This CDR3 is built from 12 residues. The CDR3 DNA reads TGCAGCGCTGAAGGGTTGTGGAATGAGCGGTTCTTC. Its translation: CSAEGLWNERFF.

Notes on this clonotype: A read error may be the cause here, since a much bigger clone is one base away. V and J are TRBV29-1 and TRBJ1-1; TRBD1 might be the D (5 bases). The CDR3 contains 13 residues. Germline assignment: CDR1 SQVTM and CDR2 ANQGSEA. V was pared by 6 bases and J by 5 bases, with 16 bases between. The CDR3 coding sequence is TGCAGCGTAGCGGGAAGTAAGGGGACTGAAGCTTTCTTT. It yields the protein CSVAGSKGTEAFF.

Regarding this clonotype: The conserved phenylalanine or tryptophan is not found at the CDR3 terminus, so this likely reflects a read error. This sequence joins TRBV11-3 and TRBJ2-2, with D perhaps matching TRBD2 (6 bases). V lost 5 bases to trimming and J lost 2 bases, with 18 bases between them. In germline, CDR1 is SGHNT, CDR2 YENEEA. The CDR3 consists of 17 residues. CDR3: CASSLSASAFNTGELFL. The CDR3 DNA is TGTGCCAGCAGCCTAAGTGCTAGCGCCTTTAACACCGGGGAGCTGTTTTTG.

Points on this clonotype: Being one base from a much bigger clone, this may be a read error. V is TRBV10-3 and J is TRBJ2-1; D is uncertain. This CDR3 spans 11 amino acids. Trimming shortened V by 4 bases and J by 9 bases, and 7 bases separated the two germline ends. Germline V CDR1 and CDR2: ENHRY, SYGVKD. The CDR3 reads CAISVAVEQFF. CDR3 in DNA: TGTGCCATCAGTGTGGCGGTTGAGCAGTTCTTC.

Points on this clonotype: This could be a read error, since a much larger clone is one nucleotide away. This chain joins TRBV4-2 and TRBJ2-3; TRBD2 matches 10 bases. The V gene's germline CDR1 is LGHNA and CDR2 YNFKEQ. The CDR3 spans 17 residues. The CDR3 DNA reads as TGTGCCAGCAGCCAAGTGGGTTCTAGCGGGAGCACAGATATGCAGTATTTT. This translates into CASSQVGSSGSTDMQYF.

With respect to this clonotype: A much larger clonotype is one base distant, so this may be a read error. The chain couples TRBV6-6 to TRBJ2-7; 7 bases map to TRBD1. Germline CDR1 MNHNY, CDR2 SVGAGI (reference sequence). This CDR3 has 14 residues. J gave up 2 bases and V 4 bases, and 5 bases lay outside the gene matches. CDR3 bases: TGTGCCAGCAGTTTTACGACAGGGACCTACGAGCAGTACTTC. Translation gives CASSFTTGTYEQYF.